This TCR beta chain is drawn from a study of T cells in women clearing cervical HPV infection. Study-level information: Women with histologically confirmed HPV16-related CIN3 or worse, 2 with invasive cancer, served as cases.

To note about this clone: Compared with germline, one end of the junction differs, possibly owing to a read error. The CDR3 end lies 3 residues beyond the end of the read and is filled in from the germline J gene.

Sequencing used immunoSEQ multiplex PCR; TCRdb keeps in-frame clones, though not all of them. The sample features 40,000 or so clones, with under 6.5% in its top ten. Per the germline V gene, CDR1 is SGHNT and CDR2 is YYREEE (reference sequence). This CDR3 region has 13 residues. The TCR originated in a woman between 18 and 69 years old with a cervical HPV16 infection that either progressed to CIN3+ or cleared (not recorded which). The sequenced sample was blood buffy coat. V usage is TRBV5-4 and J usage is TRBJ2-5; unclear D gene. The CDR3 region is CASSTKYQKTQYF. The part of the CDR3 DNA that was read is TGTGCCAGCAGCACAAAGTACCAAAAGACC. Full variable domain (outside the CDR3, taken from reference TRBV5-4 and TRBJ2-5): ETGVTQSPTHLIKTRGQQVTLRCSSQSGHNTVSWYQQALGQGPQFIFQYYREEENGRGNFPPRFSGLQFPNYSSELNVNALELDDSALYLCASSTKYQKTQYFGPGTRLLVL.